The 24 T cell receptor beta chains listed next were all sequenced from one sample in a study of blood T cell repertoires in COVID-19. Profiled with immunoSEQ multiplex PCR; TCRdb holds only in-frame clones, not every one. The table includes about 140,000 clones, about 82% detected once. Sequencing input: peripheral blood. The receptors were gathered from an elderly woman with active or convalescent COVID-19.

The CDR3 here is CASSRYRGEGTDTQYF. Written as DNA, the CDR3 is TGTGCCAGCAGCCGATACCGAGGAGAGGGCACAGATACGCAGTATTTT. The chain couples TRBV3-1 (or the pseudogene TRBV3-2) to TRBJ2-3, with D uncertain. The CDR3 consists of 16 residues. The germline gives CDR1 LGHDT, CDR2 YNNKEL (reference sequence). V was clipped by 4 bases and J by 1 base, with 15 bases between them.

V gene TRBV5-6 combines with J gene TRBJ1-5, with 10 positions matching TRBD1. V shed 4 bases, J shed 4 bases, and the junction held 5 bases outside the gene matches. CDR1 and CDR2 from the germline V gene are SGHDT and YYEEEE. This CDR3 has 15 amino acids. CDR3 coding DNA: TGTGCCAGCAGCGGGGACAGGGGAGGGAATCAGCCCCAGCATTTT. Amino acid sequence: CASSGDRGGNQPQHF. The variable domain in full, completed from reference TRBV5-6 and TRBJ1-5, reads DAGVTQSPTHLIKTRGQQVTLRCSPKSGHDTVSWYQQALGQGPQFIFQYYEEEERQRGNFPDRFSGHQFPNYSSELNVNALLLGDSALYLCASSGDRGGNQPQHFGDGTRLSIL.

This clone was recorded once. V gene TRBV6-2 or TRBV6-3 combines with J gene TRBJ1-2, with 7 bases fitting TRBD1. This CDR3 has 18 residues. Germline trimming cut 2 bases from V and 7 bases from J; bases unmatched to any gene: 19. Germline CDR1 reads MNHEY; CDR2 reads SVGEGT. In nucleotides, the CDR3 is TGTGCCAGCAGTTACCGGGCCAGAAAGGGGGCCTTTTTCTTTGGCTACACCTTC. This gives the protein CASSYRARKGAFFFGYTF.

The chain links TRBV6-2 or TRBV6-3 to TRBJ2-2; the match to TRBD1 covers 11 bases. J lost 0 bases, V lost 5 bases, and 5 bases had no gene match. The V gene's germline CDR1 is MNHEY and CDR2 SVGEGT. The CDR3 has 17 residues. This chain's CDR3 is CASSRKGQGANTGELFF. The DNA of the CDR3 is TGTGCCAGCAGTCGCAAGGGACAGGGGGCGAACACCGGGGAGCTGTTTTTT.

CDR3 sequence (DNA): TGTGCCAGCAGTTATTCGGGGGGCAGACGGAACACTGAAGCTTTCTTT. Translating it yields CASSYSGGRRNTEAFF. V gene TRBV27 combines with J gene TRBJ1-1, with D possibly matching TRBD1 (6 bases). CDR1 is MNHEY and CDR2 is SMNVEV in the germline V gene (reference sequence). The V gene lost 4 bases and the J gene lost 1 base, with 16 bases spanning the gap. This CDR3 spans 16 amino acids.

This clone was found a few times. The rearrangement uses TRBV5-1 and TRBJ1-2; 7 bases fit TRBD1. Germline-derived CDR1 and CDR2 are SGHRS and YFSETQ. This CDR3 spans 15 amino acids. V was clipped by 4 bases and J by 8 bases; unmatched bases: 14. The CDR3 DNA follows: TGCGCCAGCAGCCTAGACGACAGGGCACCGAGAGGCTACACCTTC. Protein product: CASSLDDRAPRGYTF.

In this sample, this clone turned up many times. The rearrangement links TRBV18 to TRBJ1-5, with 7 bases fitting TRBD1. After removal of 3 bases from V and 7 bases from J, the junction contained 6 bases not matched to a gene. The V gene's germline CDR1 is KGHSH and CDR2 LQKENI. The CDR3 is 14 residues long. The CDR3 loop is CASSPGTVNQPQHF. For the CDR3, the DNA is TGTGCCAGCTCACCGGGGACAGTTAACCAGCCCCAGCATTTT.

The chain couples TRBV5-6 to TRBJ2-1; 11 bases fit TRBD1. Germline CDR1 reads SGHDT; CDR2 reads YYEEEE. The CDR3 runs to 15 residues. Germline trimming cut 3 bases from V and 6 bases from J; bases unmatched to any gene: 5. CDR3 sequence (DNA): TGTGCCAGCAGCTACGGGACAGGGGGGCTCAATGAGCAGTTCTTC. This translates into CASSYGTGGLNEQFF.

This clone has more than one count but fewer than ten. This sequence joins TRBV30 and TRBJ1-6; possibly TRBD1 for D (6 bases). Per germline, CDR1 GTSNPN and CDR2 SVGIG (reference sequence). V lost 4 bases to trimming and J lost 8 bases, with 12 bases between them. The CDR3 sequence is 13 residues long. In DNA, the CDR3 is TGTGCCTGGAAGTCAGGGGTGGATTCACCCCTCCACTTT. Translating it yields CAWKSGVDSPLHF.

Comment on this clone: The same CDR3 also results from other DNA sequences found in this sample. The genes are TRBV7-3 and TRBJ2-1; TRBD2 is a possible D gene (5 bases). CDR3 length: 14 residues. With 2 bases removed from V and 4 bases from J, the gap between germline ends came to 9 bases. Per germline, CDR1 SGHTA and CDR2 FQGTGA. CDR3 sequence reads: CASSLLGGYNEQFF. The DNA of the CDR3 is TGTGCCAGCAGCTTACTCGGCGGGTACAATGAGCAGTTCTTC.

The J gene is TRBJ2-2, the V gene TRBV19, with TRBD1 matching over 12 bases. The CDR3 is 15 residues long. The ends lost 6 bases at V and 6 bases at J; junction bases unmatched: 5. Germline CDR1 is LNHDA and CDR2 is SQIVND (reference sequence). The CDR3 region has the DNA TGTGCCAGTAGCACCGGGACAGGGGGCTCCGGGGAGCTGTTTTTT. Protein product: CASSTGTGGSGELFF.

The J gene is TRBJ1-4, the V gene TRBV2; unclear D gene. Trimming took off 7 bases at V and 8 bases at J, with 11 bases between the two ends. Germline V lookup: CDR1 SNHLY, CDR2 FYNNEI. The CDR3 runs 12 residues. The CDR3 is CASNSGEEKLFF. Written as DNA, the CDR3 is TGTGCCAGCAACTCTGGAGAGGAAAAACTGTTTTTT.

The rearrangement links TRBV30 to TRBJ1-1; a weak D match, TRBD1 (6 bases). Germline CDR1 and CDR2: GTSNPN and SVGIG (reference sequence). V shed 2 bases and J shed 5 bases, with 15 bases lying between them. The CDR3 is made up of 14 amino acids. CDR3 in amino acids: CAWSILTGQTEAFF. DNA for the CDR3: TGTGCCTGGAGTATCCTGACAGGCCAGACTGAAGCTTTCTTT. The whole variable domain, remainder taken from reference TRBV30 and TRBJ1-1, is SQTIHQWPATLVQPVGSPLSLECTVEGTSNPNLYWYRQAAGRGLQLLFYSVGIGQISSEVPQNLSASRPQDRQFILSSKKLLLSDSGFYLCAWSILTGQTEAFFGQGTRLTVV.

The rearrangement links TRBV7-8 to TRBJ1-5; D is possibly TRBD1 (5 bases). Germline V gene sequence: CDR1 SGHVS, CDR2 FQNEAQ. The CDR3 runs to 14 residues. Between the trimmed V and J ends, which lost 3 bases and 1 base, there was a span of 7 bases. CDR3 nucleotides: TGTGCCAGCAGCTTGGAGGGGAGCAATCAGCCCCAGCATTTT. Its translation is CASSLEGSNQPQHF.

The J gene is TRBJ1-2, the V gene TRBV3-1 (or the pseudogene TRBV3-2); TRBD1 matches 8 bases. V shed 4 bases, J shed 4 bases, and the junction held 8 bases outside the gene matches. CDR1 LGHDT and CDR2 YNNKEL come from the germline V gene (reference sequence). The CDR3 has 15 residues. CDR3 coding DNA: TGTGCCAGCAGCCCCCGGACAGGGTCGAGCTATGGCTACACCTTC. It specifies CASSPRTGSSYGYTF.

This clone was counted a single time. Other nucleotide sequences in the sample specify the same CDR3. This chain joins TRBV2 and TRBJ1-1; 8 bases agree with TRBD1. From germline, CDR1 is SNHLY and CDR2 FYNNEI. The CDR3 is 13 amino acids. Trimming removed 7 bases from V and 6 bases from J; junction bases left unmatched: 7. This CDR3 reads CASTLIQGAEAFF. DNA for the CDR3: TGTGCCAGCACCCTAATACAGGGGGCTGAAGCTTTCTTT. Full variable domain (remainder filled in from reference TRBV2 and TRBJ1-1): EPEVTQTPSHQVTQMGQEVILRCVPISNHLYFYWYRQILGQKVEFLVSFYNNEISEKSEIFDDQFSVERPDGSNFTLKIRSTKLEDSAMYFCASTLIQGAEAFFGQGTRLTVV.

This chain connects TRBV5-1 to TRBJ2-3; 9 bases match TRBD2. This CDR3 has 15 amino acids. Germline CDR1 is SGHRS and CDR2 is YFSETQ. V shed 2 bases and J 1 base; nucleotides not matched to a gene: 2. The CDR3 protein is CASSFRTSGTDTQYF. CDR3 coding DNA: TGCGCCAGCAGCTTCCGGACTAGCGGCACAGATACGCAGTATTTT.

V usage is TRBV12-3 or TRBV12-4 and J usage is TRBJ2-5; D call uncertain. The V and J ends lost 5 bases and 4 bases respectively, with 8 bases between them. This CDR3 is built from 12 residues. The CDR3: CASSTTPETQYF. The CDR3 DNA is TGTGCCAGCAGTACGACTCCAGAGACCCAGTACTTC.

This chain uses TRBV19 with TRBJ1-1; D is unresolved. From germline, CDR1 is LNHDA and CDR2 SQIVND (reference sequence). The V gene lost 4 bases and the J gene lost 2 bases, with 20 bases spanning the gap. CDR3 length equals 17 residues. The CDR3, as DNA: TGTGCCAGTAGTAGGTCGGGTGTGACTAGATTTAACACTGAAGCTTTCTTT. Its protein is CASSRSGVTRFNTEAFF.

This clone was recorded once. The chain carries TRBV7-3 and TRBJ1-1; TRBD1 is a possible D gene (5 bases). This CDR3 is 13 amino acids long. The V end was cut by 1 base, the J end by 6 bases, with 9 bases between. Germline V gene sequence: CDR1 SGHTA, CDR2 FQGTGA. The CDR3 is CASSLMGGSEAFF. The CDR3 bases are TGTGCCAGCAGCTTAATGGGGGGTTCTGAAGCTTTCTTT.

The chain recombines TRBV5-1 with TRBJ2-7; 10 bases align to TRBD1. V trimming: 4 bases; J trimming: 5 bases; junction bases outside the gene matches: 9. This CDR3 contains 15 residues. Germline V CDR1 and CDR2: SGHRS, YFSETQ. The CDR3 protein is CASSAYGTGVDEQYF. The CDR3 bases are TGCGCCAGCAGCGCATACGGGACAGGGGTGGACGAGCAGTACTTC. The full variable domain, rest sourced from reference TRBV5-1 and TRBJ2-7, is KAGVTQTPRYLIKTRGQQVTLSCSPISGHRSVSWYQQTPGQGLQFLFEYFSETQRNKGNFPGRFSGRQFSNSRSEMNVSTLELGDSALYLCASSAYGTGVDEQYFGPGTRLTVT.

This clone was seen more than once but under ten times. This sequence joins TRBV28 and TRBJ1-2; the D is unclear. Germline V gene sequence: CDR1 MDHEN, CDR2 SYDVKM. With 1 base removed from V and 4 bases from J, the gap between germline ends came to 16 bases. The CDR3 length is 16 residues. CDR3 region: CASSLYGRGLGYGYTF. The CDR3 coding sequence is TGTGCCAGCAGTTTATACGGGCGAGGGTTGGGCTATGGCTACACCTTC.

This chain joins TRBV11-2 and TRBJ1-2; D is possibly TRBD1 (5 bases). V lost 5 bases, J lost 5 bases, and 12 bases lay in between. The CDR3 contains 13 residues. Germline-derived CDR1 and CDR2 are SGHAT and FQNNGV. The CDR3 loop is CASSRTRDYGYTF. The DNA of the CDR3 is TGTGCCAGCAGCCGTACCAGGGATTATGGCTACACCTTC.

V gene TRBV14 combines with J gene TRBJ2-3; possible D gene TRBD1, 5 bases. This CDR3 region has 15 residues. Germline CDR1 SGHDN, CDR2 FVKESK. V gave up 0 bases and J gave up 1 base, with 8 bases separating them. Here the CDR3 DNA reads TGTGCCAGCAGCCAAGACCCGACAGGCACAGATACGCAGTATTTT. Its protein is CASSQDPTGTDTQYF.